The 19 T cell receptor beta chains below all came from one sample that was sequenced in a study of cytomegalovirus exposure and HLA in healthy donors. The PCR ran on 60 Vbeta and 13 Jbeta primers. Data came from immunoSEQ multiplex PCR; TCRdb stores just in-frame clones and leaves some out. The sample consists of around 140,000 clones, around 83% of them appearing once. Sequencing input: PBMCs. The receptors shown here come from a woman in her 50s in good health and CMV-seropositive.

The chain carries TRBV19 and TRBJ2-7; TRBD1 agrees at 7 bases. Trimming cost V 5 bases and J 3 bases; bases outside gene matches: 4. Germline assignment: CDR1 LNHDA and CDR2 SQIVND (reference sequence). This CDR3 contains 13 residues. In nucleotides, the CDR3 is TGTGCCAGTAGTCAGGACAGGTTCTACGAGCAGTACTTC. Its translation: CASSQDRFYEQYF.

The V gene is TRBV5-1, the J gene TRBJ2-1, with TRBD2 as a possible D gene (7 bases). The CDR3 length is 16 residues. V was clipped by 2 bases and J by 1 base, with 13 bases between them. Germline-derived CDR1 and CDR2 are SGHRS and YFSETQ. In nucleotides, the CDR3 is TGCGCCAGCAGCTTTTTAGGGGGGGCGTCCTACAATGAGCAGTTCTTC. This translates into CASSFLGGASYNEQFF.

The CDR3 region has the DNA TGTGCCAGCAGCCGGAATCAAGGGACAGGGTCAAATCAGCCCCAGCATTTT. Residues: CASSRNQGTGSNQPQHF. This chain connects TRBV5-5 to TRBJ1-5; 9 nucleotides match TRBD1. The V gene end was trimmed by 4 bases and the J gene end by 4 bases; junction bases not matched to a gene: 12. Looked up from germline, CDR1 is SGHKS and CDR2 is YYEKEE (reference sequence). The CDR3 has 17 residues.

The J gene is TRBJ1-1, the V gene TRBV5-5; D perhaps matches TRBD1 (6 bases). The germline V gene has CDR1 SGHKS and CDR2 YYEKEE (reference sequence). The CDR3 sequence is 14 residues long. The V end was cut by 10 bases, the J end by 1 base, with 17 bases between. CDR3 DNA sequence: TGTGCCTCGGGGGGGGGACACCCGAACACTGAAGCTTTCTTT. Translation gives CASGGGHPNTEAFF.

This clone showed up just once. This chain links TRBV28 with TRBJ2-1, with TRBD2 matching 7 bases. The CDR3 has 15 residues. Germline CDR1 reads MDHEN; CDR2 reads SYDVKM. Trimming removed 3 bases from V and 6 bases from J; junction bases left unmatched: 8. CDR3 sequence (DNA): TGTGCCAGCAGTTTTGATGCGGGAGTAGGCAATGAGCAGTTCTTC. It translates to CASSFDAGVGNEQFF.

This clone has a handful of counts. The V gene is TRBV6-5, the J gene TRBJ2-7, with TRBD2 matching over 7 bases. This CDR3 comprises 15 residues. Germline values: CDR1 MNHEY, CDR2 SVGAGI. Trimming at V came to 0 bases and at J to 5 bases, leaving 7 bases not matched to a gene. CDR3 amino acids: CASSYSAGVRHEQYF. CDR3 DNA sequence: TGTGCCAGCAGTTACTCGGCGGGAGTTCGTCACGAGCAGTACTTC.

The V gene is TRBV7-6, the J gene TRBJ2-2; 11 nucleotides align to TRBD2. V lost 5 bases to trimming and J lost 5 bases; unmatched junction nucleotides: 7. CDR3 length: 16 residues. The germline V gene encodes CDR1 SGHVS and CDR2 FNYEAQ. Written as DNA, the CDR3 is TGTGCCAGCAGCCTCACTAGCGGGAGAGGAACCGGGGAGCTGTTTTTT. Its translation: CASSLTSGRGTGELFF.

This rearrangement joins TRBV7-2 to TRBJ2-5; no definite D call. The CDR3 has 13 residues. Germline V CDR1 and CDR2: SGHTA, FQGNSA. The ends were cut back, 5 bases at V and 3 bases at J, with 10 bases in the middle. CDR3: CASSLFTKETQYF. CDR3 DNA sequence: TGTGCCAGCAGCCTATTTACCAAAGAGACCCAGTACTTC.

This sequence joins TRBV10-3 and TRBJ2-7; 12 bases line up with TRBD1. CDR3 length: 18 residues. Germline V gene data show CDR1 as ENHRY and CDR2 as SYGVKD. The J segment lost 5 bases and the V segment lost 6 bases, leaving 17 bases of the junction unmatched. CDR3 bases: TGTGCCATCAGATTCGGGACAGGGGGCGCGAAGGGACTTGACGAGCAGTACTTC. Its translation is CAIRFGTGGAKGLDEQYF.

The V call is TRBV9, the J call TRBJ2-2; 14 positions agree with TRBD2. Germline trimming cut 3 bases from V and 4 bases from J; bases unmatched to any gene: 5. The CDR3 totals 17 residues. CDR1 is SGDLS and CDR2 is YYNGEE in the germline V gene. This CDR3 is CASSAAGTSGGTGELFF. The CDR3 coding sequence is TGTGCCAGCAGCGCCGCCGGGACTAGCGGGGGCACCGGGGAGCTGTTTTTT.

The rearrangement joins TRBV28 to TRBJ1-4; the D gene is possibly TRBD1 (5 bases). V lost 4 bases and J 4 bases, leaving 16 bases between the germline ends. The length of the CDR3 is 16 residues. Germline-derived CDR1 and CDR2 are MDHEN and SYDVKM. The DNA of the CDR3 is TGTGCCAGCAGTTCCTTAACGTACAGGCTTAATGAAAAACTGTTTTTT. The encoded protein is CASSSLTYRLNEKLFF.

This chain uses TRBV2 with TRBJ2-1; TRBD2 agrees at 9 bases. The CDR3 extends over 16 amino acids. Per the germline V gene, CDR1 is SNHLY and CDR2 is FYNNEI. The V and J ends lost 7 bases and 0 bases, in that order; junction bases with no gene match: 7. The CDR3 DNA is TGTGCCAGCACTCTAGGACTAGCGAGCTCCTACAATGAGCAGTTCTTC. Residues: CASTLGLASSYNEQFF.

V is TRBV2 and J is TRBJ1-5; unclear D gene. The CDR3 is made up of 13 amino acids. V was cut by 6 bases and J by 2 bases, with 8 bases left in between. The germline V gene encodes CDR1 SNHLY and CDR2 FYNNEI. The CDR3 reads CASRESGNQPQHF. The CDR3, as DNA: TGTGCCAGCAGGGAGTCGGGCAATCAGCCCCAGCATTTT.

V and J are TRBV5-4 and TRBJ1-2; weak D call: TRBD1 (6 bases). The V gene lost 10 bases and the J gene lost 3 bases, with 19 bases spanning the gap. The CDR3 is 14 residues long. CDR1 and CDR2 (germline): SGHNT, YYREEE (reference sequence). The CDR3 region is CAATQGLGYYGYTF. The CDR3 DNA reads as TGTGCCGCCACTCAGGGGTTAGGGTACTATGGCTACACCTTC.

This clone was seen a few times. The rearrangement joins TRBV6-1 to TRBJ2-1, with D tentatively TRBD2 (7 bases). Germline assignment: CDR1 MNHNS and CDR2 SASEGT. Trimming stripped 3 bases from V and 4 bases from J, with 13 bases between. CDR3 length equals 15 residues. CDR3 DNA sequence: TGTGCCAGCAGTGAGTGGGGGGGCGAATACAATGAGCAGTTCTTC. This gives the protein CASSEWGGEYNEQFF.

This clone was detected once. The CDR3 bases are TGTGCCAGCAGTTACTCGGCGGATGCCCTCTACGAGCAGTACTTC. It specifies CASSYSADALYEQYF. V gene TRBV6-6 combines with J gene TRBJ2-7, with D unresolved. The V and J ends lost 0 bases and 3 bases respectively, with 12 bases between them. Germline values: CDR1 MNHNY, CDR2 SVGAGI (reference sequence). The CDR3 spans 15 residues.

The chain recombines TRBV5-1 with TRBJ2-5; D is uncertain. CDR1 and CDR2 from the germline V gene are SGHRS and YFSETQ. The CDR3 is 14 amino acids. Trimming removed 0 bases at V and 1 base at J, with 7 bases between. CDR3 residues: CASSLGAVQETQYF. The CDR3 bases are TGCGCCAGCAGCTTGGGGGCAGTCCAAGAGACCCAGTACTTC.

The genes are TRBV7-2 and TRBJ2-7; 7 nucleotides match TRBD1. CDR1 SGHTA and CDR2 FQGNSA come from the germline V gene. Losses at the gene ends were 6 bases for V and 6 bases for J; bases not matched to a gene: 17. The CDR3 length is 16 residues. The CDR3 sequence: CASSSQGPALSPEQYF. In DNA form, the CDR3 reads TGTGCCAGCAGTTCACAGGGGCCTGCCCTCTCCCCCGAGCAGTACTTC.

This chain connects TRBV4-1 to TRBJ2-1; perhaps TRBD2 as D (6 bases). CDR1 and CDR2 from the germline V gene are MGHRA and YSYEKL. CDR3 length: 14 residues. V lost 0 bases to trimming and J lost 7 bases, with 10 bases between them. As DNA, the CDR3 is TGCGCCAGCAGCCAAGATAGGAGGGAGAATGAGCAGTTCTTC. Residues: CASSQDRRENEQFF.